The 18 T cell receptor beta chains presented below share a single source sample, sequenced in a study of T cell clonality in common variable immunodeficiency. The protocol was immunoSEQ multiplex PCR, while the TCRdb copy is restricted to in-frame clones and leaves out a portion. The sample holds 40,000 to 45,000 clones, and no clone turns up only once. Sample: peripheral blood mononuclear cells. The receptors originated from a person between 18 and 75 years old in good health.

This clone was seen ten or more times. Read sequence stops 3 residues before the CDR3 end, and the germline J gene provides the missing end. The rearrangement joins TRBV2 to TRBJ1-5; 7 bases are shared with TRBD1. Germline V CDR1 and CDR2: SNHLY, FYNNEI. V gave up 5 bases and J gave up 3 bases; unmatched junction bases: 10. This CDR3 contains 16 residues. Incomplete CDR3 DNA: TGTGCCAGCAGTATAACAGGGGTTGGAGCCAATCAGCCC. Amino acids: CASSITGVGANQP. The whole CDR3 protein reads CASSITGVGANQPQHF.

This clone was counted ten times or more. The read comes to an end 3 residues before the CDR3 does, leaving the germline J gene to fill in the end. The gene calls are TRBV5-5 and TRBJ2-5; maybe TRBD2 (7 bases). Per germline, CDR1 SGHKS and CDR2 YYEKEE (reference sequence). Trimming shortened V by 4 bases and J by 1 base, and 14 bases separated the two germline ends. The CDR3 length is 15 residues. The CDR3 here is CASSPDRGAQETQYF. The sequenced CDR3 bases are TGTGCCAGCAGCCCTGACCGGGGGGCCCAAGAGACC.

This clone has at least ten counts. The CDR3 end is not reached by the read, which stops 3 residues before it; the germline J gene fills it in. Within the sample, other DNA sequences also encode this same CDR3. This chain connects TRBV30 to TRBJ2-7; 8 nucleotides match TRBD1. Looked up from germline, CDR1 is GTSNPN and CDR2 is SVGIG (reference sequence). Germline trimming cut 0 bases from V and 3 bases from J; bases unmatched to any gene: 1. CDR3 size: 13 residues. CDR3 bases read: TGTGCCTGGAGTGTAGGACAGGGCTACGAG. This translates into CAWSVGQGYE. Given in full, the CDR3 is CAWSVGQGYEQYF.

This clone occurred many times. The read finishes 3 residues shy of the CDR3 end, and the germline J gene is used to complete it. The chain couples TRBV6-1 to TRBJ1-5, with D possibly TRBD1 on 6 matching bases. This CDR3 is built from 19 residues. V lost 2 bases and J 0 bases, leaving 20 bases between the germline ends. The germline V gene encodes CDR1 MNHNS and CDR2 SASEGT. CDR3 bases read: TGTGCCAGCAGTGAATGGGACACACGTCAAGTATATAGCAATCAGCCC. Encoded protein: CASSEWDTRQVYSNQP. The entire CDR3 protein is CASSEWDTRQVYSNQPQHF.

This clone was picked up many times. The sequence runs out 3 residues before the end of the CDR3; the remainder is reconstructed from the germline J gene. The chain couples TRBV30 to TRBJ2-7, with 10 bases matching TRBD1. Trimming cost V 3 bases and J 4 bases; bases outside gene matches: 6. This CDR3 is 14 amino acids long. CDR1 and CDR2 (germline): GTSNPN, SVGIG (reference sequence). The CDR3 sequence: CAWRAGTGVYEQYF. The DNA read from the CDR3 is TGTGCCTGGAGAGCCGGGACAGGGGTGTACGAG.

This clone was seen many times. Read data end 3 residues before the CDR3 end; the end is taken from the germline J gene. The chain is built from TRBV20-1 and TRBJ2-5; 8 bases map to TRBD2. CDR1 and CDR2 from the germline V gene are DFQATT and SNEGSKA (reference sequence). This CDR3 is built from 15 residues. The J segment lost 2 bases and the V segment lost 5 bases, leaving 10 bases of the junction unmatched. The CDR3 DNA, read in part, is TGCAGTGCTCGTTTACCGGGACTAGGGCAAGAGACC. Its protein is CSARLPGLGQET. The entire CDR3 reads CSARLPGLGQETQYF.

This clone was counted ten times or more. The CDR3 is cut off 3 residues early in the read; its end comes from the germline J gene. This chain uses TRBV18 with TRBJ1-5; TRBD1 matches at 8 bases. The germline CDR1 and CDR2 sequences are KGHSH and LQKENI. This CDR3 is 14 amino acids long. Germline trimming cut 2 bases from V and 7 bases from J; bases unmatched to any gene: 4. CDR3 bases read: TGTGCCAGCTCACCAGAACAGGGGGGCCAGCCC. Amino acid sequence: CASSPEQGGQP. The complete CDR3 sequence is CASSPEQGGQPQHF.

This clone was counted at least ten times. The read ends 3 residues shy of where the CDR3 ends; the end is completed using the germline J gene. The chain employs TRBV10-2 and TRBJ2-7; possibly TRBD1 for D (5 bases). The CDR3 spans 14 residues. Germline assignment: CDR1 WSHSY and CDR2 SAAADI. V shed 0 bases and J shed 2 bases, with 8 bases lying between them. CDR3 sequence reads: CASSESGVAYEQYF. CDR3 bases read: TGCGCCAGCAGTGAGTCAGGGGTCGCCTACGAG.

This clone showed up many times. The read ends 3 residues before the CDR3 terminus; that terminus is restored from the germline J gene. V gene TRBV12-3 or TRBV12-4 combines with J gene TRBJ1-3, with 10 bases aligning to TRBD1. CDR3 length: 15 residues. With V trimmed by 5 bases and J by 5 bases, 6 bases remained unmatched. The CDR3: CASSADRGFRNTIYF. Partial CDR3 DNA: TGTGCCAGCAGTGCGGACAGGGGGTTCAGAAACACC.

In its sample, this clone was seen many times. The read ends 3 residues early relative to the CDR3; the germline J gene fills the gap. The chain couples TRBV20-1 to TRBJ2-4; D possibly corresponds to TRBD1 (5 bases). The V gene lost 6 bases and the J gene lost 2 bases, with 14 bases spanning the gap. The length of the CDR3 is 14 residues. Germline CDR1 is DFQATT and CDR2 is SNEGSKA (reference sequence). The sequenced part of the CDR3 DNA is TGCAGTGCACATCAGGGTTTGACCAAAAACATT. Protein product: CSAHQGLTKNI. The entire CDR3 sequence reads CSAHQGLTKNIQYF.

This clone was counted many times. The read halts 3 residues ahead of the CDR3 end, with the missing end drawn from the germline J gene. This chain joins TRBV7-8 and TRBJ2-1; D might be TRBD2 (5 bases). CDR3 size: 13 residues. Germline V CDR1 and CDR2: SGHVS, FQNEAQ. Trimming removed 5 bases at V and 8 bases at J, with 13 bases between. The covered CDR3 bases are TGTGCCAGCAGCCTCCGGGGAAAGGATGAG. It specifies CASSLRGKDE. The whole CDR3 region reads CASSLRGKDEQFF. Drawing the rest from reference TRBV7-8 and TRBJ2-1, the complete variable domain is GAGVSQSPRYKVAKRGQDVALRCDPISGHVSLFWYQQALGQGPEFLTYFQNEAQLDKSGLPSDRFFAERPEGSVSTLKIQRTQQEDSAVYLCASSLRGKDEQFFGPGTRLTVL.

This clone was observed many times. The read terminates 3 residues ahead of where the CDR3 ends, so the germline J gene completes it. The V call is TRBV7-2, the J call TRBJ2-3; maybe TRBD1 (6 bases). Germline assignment: CDR1 SGHTA and CDR2 FQGNSA. This CDR3 has 15 residues. Trimming took 5 bases from V and 2 from J, leaving 14 bases between them. The chain's CDR3 is CASSPRGTYTDTQYF. The part of the CDR3 DNA that was read is TGTGCCAGCAGCCCCAGGGGCACTTACACAGATACG.

This clone was seen many times. The missing CDR3 end, 3 residues past where the read stops, is filled in from the germline J gene. V is TRBV19 and J is TRBJ2-1; 7 positions agree with TRBD1. This CDR3 is built from 18 residues. The germline CDR1 and CDR2 sequences are LNHDA and SQIVND (reference sequence). V dropped 4 bases and J dropped 7; count of bases not matched to a gene: 19. The CDR3 bases that were read are TGTGCCAGTAGTACCCTGACTCTTCGACAGGGACGATGGAATGAG. Protein sequence: CASSTLTLRQGRWNE. The full CDR3 reads CASSTLTLRQGRWNEQFF.

This clone was seen many times. The DNA ends 3 residues before the CDR3 does, and the rest of the CDR3 is filled in from the germline J gene. The chain has TRBV4-2 and TRBJ1-2, with a tentative D call TRBD1 (5 bases). Germline CDR1 LGHNA, CDR2 YNFKEQ. The CDR3 is 16 amino acids. Between the trimmed V and J ends, which lost 1 base and 4 bases, there was a span of 16 bases. This CDR3 reads CASSQGVQGAGYGYTF. The CDR3 DNA, read in part, is TGTGCCAGCAGCCAAGGGGTTCAAGGGGCTGGCTATGGC.

This clone was detected ten times or more. The CDR3 bases that were read are TGTGCCAGCTCGGCGGACAGATCTGGAAACACC. Translated: CASSADRSGNT. The entire CDR3 sequence reads CASSADRSGNTIYF. The genes are TRBV18 and TRBJ1-3, with D perhaps TRBD1 (6 bases). From the germline J gene comes the end of the CDR3, since the read stops 3 residues before it. This CDR3 has 14 amino acids. Looked up from germline, CDR1 is KGHSH and CDR2 is LQKENI. V lost 6 bases, J lost 1 base, and 10 bases lay in between.

This clone was seen many times. The read terminates 3 residues before the CDR3 end, so the remaining end is supplied by the germline J gene. This sequence joins TRBV7-6 and TRBJ1-1, with D possibly matching TRBD1 (5 bases). CDR3 length: 16 residues. Trimming cost V 5 bases and J 5 bases, with 21 bases left between them. Germline CDR1 SGHVS, CDR2 FNYEAQ. The CDR3 sequence: CASSRFGVTGGTEAFF. Partial CDR3 DNA: TGTGCCAGCAGCCGATTTGGGGTCACAGGAGGGACTGAA.

This clone was recorded at least ten times. With the read ending 3 residues before the CDR3 end, the germline J gene is used to fill in that end. Other DNA sequences within the sample encode an identical CDR3. This chain connects TRBV18 to TRBJ2-1; 8 nucleotides agree with TRBD2. Per germline, CDR1 KGHSH and CDR2 LQKENI. The CDR3 loop spans 16 amino acids. V was clipped by 2 bases and J by 8 bases; unmatched bases: 11. The CDR3: CASSPARVGGADEQFF. The sequenced part of the CDR3 DNA is TGTGCCAGCTCACCAGCTCGGGTCGGGGGGGCTGATGAG.

This clone was detected many times. The CDR3 bases that were read are TGTGCCAGTGCCGAAGCGGGGGGGAGCACAGATACG. Translated, it gives CASAEAGGSTDT. The full CDR3 protein reads CASAEAGGSTDTQYF. The V and J genes are TRBV6-4 and TRBJ2-3; 10 positions match TRBD2. Read sequence stops 3 residues before the CDR3 end, and the germline J gene provides the missing end. This CDR3 spans 15 amino acids. V was clipped by 9 bases and J by 0 bases; unmatched bases: 6. From germline, CDR1 is MRHNA and CDR2 SNTAGT.